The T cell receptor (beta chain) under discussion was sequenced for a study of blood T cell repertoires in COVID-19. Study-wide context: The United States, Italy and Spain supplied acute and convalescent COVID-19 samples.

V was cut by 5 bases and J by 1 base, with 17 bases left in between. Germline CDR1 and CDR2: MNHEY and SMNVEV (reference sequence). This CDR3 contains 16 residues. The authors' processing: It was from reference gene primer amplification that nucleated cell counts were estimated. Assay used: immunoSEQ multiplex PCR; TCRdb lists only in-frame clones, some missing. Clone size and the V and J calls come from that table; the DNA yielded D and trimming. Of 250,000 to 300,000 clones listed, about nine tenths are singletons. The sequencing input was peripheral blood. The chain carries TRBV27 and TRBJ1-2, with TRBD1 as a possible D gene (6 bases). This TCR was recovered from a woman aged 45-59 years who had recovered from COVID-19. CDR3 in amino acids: CASSPLTGPRNYGYTF. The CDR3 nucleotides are TGTGCCAGCAGTCCCCTCACAGGGCCACGTAACTATGGCTACACCTTC.